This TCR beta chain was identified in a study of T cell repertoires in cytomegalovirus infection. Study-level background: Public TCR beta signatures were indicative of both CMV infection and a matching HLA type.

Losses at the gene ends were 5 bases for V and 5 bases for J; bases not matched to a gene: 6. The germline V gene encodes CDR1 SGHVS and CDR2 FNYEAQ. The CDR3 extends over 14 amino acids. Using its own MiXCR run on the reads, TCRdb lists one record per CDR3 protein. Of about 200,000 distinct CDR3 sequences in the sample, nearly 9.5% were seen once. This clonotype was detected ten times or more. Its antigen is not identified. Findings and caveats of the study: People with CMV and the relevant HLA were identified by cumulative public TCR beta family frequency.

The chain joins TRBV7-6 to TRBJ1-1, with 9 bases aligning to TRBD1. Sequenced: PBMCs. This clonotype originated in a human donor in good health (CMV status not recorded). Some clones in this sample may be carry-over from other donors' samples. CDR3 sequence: CASSPQGAVTEAFF. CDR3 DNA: TGTGCCAGCAGCCCACAGGGGGCCGTAACTGAAGCTTTCTTT.